One T cell receptor (beta chain) is described in this entry. This sample is part of a study of blood T cell repertoires in COVID-19. Germline values: CDR1 KGHDR, CDR2 SFDVKD. V dropped 5 bases and J dropped 3 bases, with 9 bases sitting between them. The CDR3 extends over 13 amino acids. Data came from immunoSEQ multiplex PCR; TCRdb stores just in-frame clones and leaves some out. The sample yields approximately 80,000 clones, about 82% seen once. Sequencing was carried out using peripheral blood. The chain carries TRBV24-1 and TRBJ1-1; no clear D gene. This sequence was found in a man aged 45 to 65 with COVID-19, enrolled during active disease. The CDR3 region has the DNA TGTGCCACCAGTGGGAGGGCCGACACTGAAGCTTTCTTT. Its protein is CATSGRADTEAFF.